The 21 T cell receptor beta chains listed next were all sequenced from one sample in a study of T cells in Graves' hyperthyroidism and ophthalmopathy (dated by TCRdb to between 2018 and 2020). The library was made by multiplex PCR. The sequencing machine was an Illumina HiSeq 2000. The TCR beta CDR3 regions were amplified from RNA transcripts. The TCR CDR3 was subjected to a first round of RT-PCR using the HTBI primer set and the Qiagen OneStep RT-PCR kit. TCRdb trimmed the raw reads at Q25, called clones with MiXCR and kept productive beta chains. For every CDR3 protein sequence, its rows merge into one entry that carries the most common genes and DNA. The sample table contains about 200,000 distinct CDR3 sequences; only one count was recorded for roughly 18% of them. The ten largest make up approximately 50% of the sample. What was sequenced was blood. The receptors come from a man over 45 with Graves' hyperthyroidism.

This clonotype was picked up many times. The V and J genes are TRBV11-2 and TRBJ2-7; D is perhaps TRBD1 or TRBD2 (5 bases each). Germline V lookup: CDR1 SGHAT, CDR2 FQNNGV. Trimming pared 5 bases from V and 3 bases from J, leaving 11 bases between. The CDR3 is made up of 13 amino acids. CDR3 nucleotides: TGTGCCAGCAGCCCGGGACCCGGCTACGAGCAGTACTTC. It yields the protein CASSPGPGYEQYF.

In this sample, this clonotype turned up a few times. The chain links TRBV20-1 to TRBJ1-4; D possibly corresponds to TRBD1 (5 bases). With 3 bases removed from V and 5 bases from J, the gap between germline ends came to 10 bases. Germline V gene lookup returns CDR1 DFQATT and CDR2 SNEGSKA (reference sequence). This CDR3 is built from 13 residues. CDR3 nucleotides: TGCAGTGCTAGCGGGACCCAAAATGAAAAACTGTTTTTT. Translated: CSASGTQNEKLFF.

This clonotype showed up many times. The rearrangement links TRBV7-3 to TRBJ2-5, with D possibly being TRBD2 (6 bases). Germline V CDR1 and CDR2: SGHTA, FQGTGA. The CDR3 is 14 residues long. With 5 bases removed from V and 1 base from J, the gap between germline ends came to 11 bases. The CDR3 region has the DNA TGTGCCAGCAGCGCCTCTAGCGCCCAAGAGACCCAGTACTTC. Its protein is CASSASSAQETQYF.

The CDR3 sequence: CSAREPGRLETQYF. The CDR3 DNA is TGCAGTGCTAGAGAACCCGGGCGGCTAGAGACCCAGTACTTC. The V call is TRBV20-1, the J call TRBJ2-5; D is unresolved. V dropped 0 bases and J dropped 4 bases, with 12 bases sitting between them. Germline V gene data show CDR1 as DFQATT and CDR2 as SNEGSKA (reference sequence). CDR3 length equals 14 residues.

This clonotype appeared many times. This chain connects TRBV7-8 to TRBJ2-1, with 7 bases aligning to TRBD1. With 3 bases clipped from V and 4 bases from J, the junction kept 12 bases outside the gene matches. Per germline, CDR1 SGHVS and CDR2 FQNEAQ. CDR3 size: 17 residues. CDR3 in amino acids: CASSLATGEWPYNEQFF. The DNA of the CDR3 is TGTGCCAGCAGCTTGGCAACAGGGGAGTGGCCTTACAATGAGCAGTTCTTC.

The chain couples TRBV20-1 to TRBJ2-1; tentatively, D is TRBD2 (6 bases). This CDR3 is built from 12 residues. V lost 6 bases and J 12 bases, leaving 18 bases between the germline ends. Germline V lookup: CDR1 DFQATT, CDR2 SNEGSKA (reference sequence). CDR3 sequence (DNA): TGCAGTGCAAGACTAGGAACAAAGGGGCAGTTCTTC. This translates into CSARLGTKGQFF.

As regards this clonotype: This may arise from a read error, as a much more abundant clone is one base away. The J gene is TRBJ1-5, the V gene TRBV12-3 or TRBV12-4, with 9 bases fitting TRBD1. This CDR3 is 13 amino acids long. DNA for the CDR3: TGTGCCGGCAGCCCGGACAGGGGCCAGCCCCAGCATTTT. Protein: CAGSPDRGQPQHF.

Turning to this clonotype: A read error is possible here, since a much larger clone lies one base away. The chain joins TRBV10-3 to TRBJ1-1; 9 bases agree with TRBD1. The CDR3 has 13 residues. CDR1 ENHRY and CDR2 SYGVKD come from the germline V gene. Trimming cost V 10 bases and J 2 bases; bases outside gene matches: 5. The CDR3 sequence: CATTGGPNTEAFF. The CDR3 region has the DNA TGTGCCACCACAGGGGGCCCAAACACTGAAGCTTTCTTT.

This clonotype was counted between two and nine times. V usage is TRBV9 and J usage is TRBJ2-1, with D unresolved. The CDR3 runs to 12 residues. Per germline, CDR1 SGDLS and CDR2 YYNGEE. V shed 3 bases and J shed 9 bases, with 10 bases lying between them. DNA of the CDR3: TGTGCCAGCAGCGAGTTTGTGGGTGAGCAGTTCTTC. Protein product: CASSEFVGEQFF. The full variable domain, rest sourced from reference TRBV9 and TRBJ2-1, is DSGVTQTPKHLITATGQRVTLRCSPRSGDLSVYWYQQSLDQGLQFLIQYYNGEERAKGNILERFSAQQFPDLHSELNLSSLELGDSALYFCASSEFVGEQFFGPGTRLTVL.

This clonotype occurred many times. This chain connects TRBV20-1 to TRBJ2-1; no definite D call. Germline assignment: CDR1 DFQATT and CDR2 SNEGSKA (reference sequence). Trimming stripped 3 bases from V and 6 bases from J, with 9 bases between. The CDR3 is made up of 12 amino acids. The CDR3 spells CSASLLANEQFF. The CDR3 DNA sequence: TGCAGTGCTAGTTTGTTGGCCAATGAGCAGTTCTTC.

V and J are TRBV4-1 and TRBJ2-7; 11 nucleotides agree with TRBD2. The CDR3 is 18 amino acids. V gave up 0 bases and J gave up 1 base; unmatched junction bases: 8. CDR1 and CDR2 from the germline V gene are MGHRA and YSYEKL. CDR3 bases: TGCGCCAGCAGCCAAGAACGGAGGACTAGCGGGTTTTCCTACGAGCAGTACTTC. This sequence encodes CASSQERRTSGFSYEQYF.

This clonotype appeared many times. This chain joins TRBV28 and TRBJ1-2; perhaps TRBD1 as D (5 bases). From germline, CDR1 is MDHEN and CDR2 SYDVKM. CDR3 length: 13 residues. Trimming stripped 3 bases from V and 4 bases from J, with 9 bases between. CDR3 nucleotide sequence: TGTGCCAGCAGTTTGGGGGACCCCTATGGCTACACCTTC. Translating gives CASSLGDPYGYTF.

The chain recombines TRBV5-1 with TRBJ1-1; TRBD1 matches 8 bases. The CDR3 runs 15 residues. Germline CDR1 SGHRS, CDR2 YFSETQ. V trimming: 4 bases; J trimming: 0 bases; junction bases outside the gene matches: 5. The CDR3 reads CASSDRGAMNTEAFF. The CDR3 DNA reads TGCGCCAGCAGCGACAGGGGCGCAATGAACACTGAAGCTTTCTTT.

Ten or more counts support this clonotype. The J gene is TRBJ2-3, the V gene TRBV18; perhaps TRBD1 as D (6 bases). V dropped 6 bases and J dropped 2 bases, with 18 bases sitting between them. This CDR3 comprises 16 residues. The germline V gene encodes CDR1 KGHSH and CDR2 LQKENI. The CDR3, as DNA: TGTGCCAGCTCCCCGCAGGGGCCAGGACTCACAGATACGCAGTATTTT. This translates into CASSPQGPGLTDTQYF.

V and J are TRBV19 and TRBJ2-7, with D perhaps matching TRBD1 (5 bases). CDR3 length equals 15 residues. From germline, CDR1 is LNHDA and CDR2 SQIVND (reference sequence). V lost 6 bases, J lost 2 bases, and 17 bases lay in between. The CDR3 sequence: CASSASHRTTYEQYF. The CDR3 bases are TGTGCCAGTAGCGCCTCGCACAGGACCACCTACGAGCAGTACTTC.

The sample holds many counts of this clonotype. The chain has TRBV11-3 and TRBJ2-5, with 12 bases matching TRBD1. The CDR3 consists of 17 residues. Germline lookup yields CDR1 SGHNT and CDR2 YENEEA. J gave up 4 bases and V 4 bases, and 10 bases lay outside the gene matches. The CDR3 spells CASSSRGTGGKGETQYF. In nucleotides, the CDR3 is TGTGCCAGCAGCTCGAGAGGGACAGGGGGCAAGGGAGAGACCCAGTACTTC.

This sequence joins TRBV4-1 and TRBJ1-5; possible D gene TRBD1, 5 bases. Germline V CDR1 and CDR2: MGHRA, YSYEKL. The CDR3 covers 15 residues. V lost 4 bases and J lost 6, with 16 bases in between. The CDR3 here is CASSPRESLLQPQHF. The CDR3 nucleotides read TGCGCCAGCAGCCCCAGGGAAAGCCTCCTTCAGCCCCAGCATTTT.

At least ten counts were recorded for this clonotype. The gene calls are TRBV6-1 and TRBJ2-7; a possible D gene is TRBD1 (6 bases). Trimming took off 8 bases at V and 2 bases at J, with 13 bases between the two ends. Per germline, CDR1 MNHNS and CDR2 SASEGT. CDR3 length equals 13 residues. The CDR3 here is CASGGQSAYEQYF. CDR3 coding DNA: TGTGCCAGCGGCGGACAGTCCGCCTACGAGCAGTACTTC.

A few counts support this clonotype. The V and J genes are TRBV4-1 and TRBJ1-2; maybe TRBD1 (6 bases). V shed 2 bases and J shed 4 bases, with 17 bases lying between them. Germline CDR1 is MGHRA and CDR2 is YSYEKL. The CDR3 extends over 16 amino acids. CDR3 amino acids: CASSQLDGGTIYGYTF. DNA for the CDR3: TGCGCCAGCAGCCAACTTGATGGCGGGACAATCTATGGCTACACCTTC.

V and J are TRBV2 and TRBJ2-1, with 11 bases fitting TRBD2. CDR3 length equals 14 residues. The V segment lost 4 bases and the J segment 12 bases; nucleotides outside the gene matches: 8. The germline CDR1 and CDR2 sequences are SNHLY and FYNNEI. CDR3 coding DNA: TGTGCCAGCAGTGTTCTAGCGGGAGGAAAGGGGCAGTTCTTC. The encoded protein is CASSVLAGGKGQFF.

As DNA, the CDR3 is TGTGCCAGCAGTACCTGGGACGGCGCCACTAACTATGGCTACACCTTC. As protein: CASSTWDGATNYGYTF. This chain uses TRBV6-1 with TRBJ1-2, with D possibly matching TRBD1 (5 bases). The germline CDR1 and CDR2 sequences are MNHNS and SASEGT. The CDR3 loop spans 16 amino acids. V dropped 5 bases and J dropped 0 bases, with 16 bases sitting between them.